This T cell receptor (beta chain) is from a study of blood T cell repertoires in COVID-19. Germline CDR1 reads MDHEN; CDR2 reads SYDVKM. This CDR3 has 13 residues. Trimming removed 3 bases at V and 4 bases at J, with 9 bases between. TCRdb keeps only in-frame clones here, not all; method: immunoSEQ multiplex PCR. The data hold fewer than 65,000 clones, with roughly 90% observed a single time. Material: peripheral blood. The V gene is TRBV28, the J gene TRBJ2-5, with a tentative D call TRBD2 (5 bases). The TCR was taken from a man in his 60s with acute or convalescent COVID-19. The CDR3 is CASSFELGETQYF. CDR3 coding DNA: TGTGCCAGCAGTTTCGAACTAGGAGAGACCCAGTACTTC.